This T cell receptor beta chain derives from a study of identical twins. Study-wide results and limits: With monozygotic twins, out-of-frame TCR alpha sharing exceeded what models estimated.

cDNA carried unique molecular identifiers, and a universal primer site was added by template switching. TCRdb redid the calling of the 5' RACE reads with MiXCR, one entry per CDR3 protein. Of 200,000 to 250,000 distinct CDR3 sequences in the sample, approximately 5.9% were seen once. As concerns this clonotype: Its target is unknown.

Germline assignment: CDR1 SGHTA and CDR2 FQGTGA. The CDR3 extends over 13 amino acids. V shed 4 bases, J shed 8 bases, and the junction held 7 bases outside the gene matches. A further study also used this sample, focusing on T cells expressing NK-cell markers. That investigation notes: The TCR beta repertoires originated in sorted CD3+CD56+NKG2C+, CD3+CD56+NKG2C- and CD3+CD56-NKG2C+ T cells.

The V and J genes are TRBV7-3 and TRBJ1-1, with 7 bases fitting TRBD1. The sample comprised CD8+ T cells sorted from blood. This sequence was found in a woman under 30 in good health. CDR3 DNA: TGTGCCAGCAGCTCGACAGGGATTAGAGAAGCTTTCTTT. This sequence encodes CASSSTGIREAFF.